Only one count was recorded for the clone carrying this T cell receptor (beta chain). This specimen comes from a study of blood T cell repertoires in COVID-19. About the research overall: Italy, Spain and the United States were the sources of the convalescent and acute COVID-19 samples. PBMCs, B-cell-depleted T cells, or T cells were the source of the cDNA or gDNA that made up the material.

The V and J ends lost 3 bases and 5 bases respectively, with 13 bases between them. Germline V gene lookup returns CDR1 PRHDT and CDR2 FYEKMQ (reference sequence). This CDR3 region has 15 residues. In the source study's methods: Estimation of nucleated cell counts was performed using reference gene primer amplification. Sequencing used immunoSEQ multiplex PCR; TCRdb keeps in-frame clones, though not all of them. Clonal size and the V and J genes are those of that table, whereas D and trimming came from the DNA. The table records 20,000 to 25,000 clones, just over 90% of them present only once. The chain joins TRBV13 to TRBJ1-4, with unresolved D. This sequence was found in a human donor in a cohort sampled during active COVID-19. What was sequenced was peripheral blood. CDR3 sequence reads: CASSLAYQKNEKLFF. The CDR3 bases are TGTGCCAGCAGCTTGGCTTACCAGAAAAATGAAAAACTGTTTTTT.